This T cell receptor beta chain was sequenced for a study of cytomegalovirus exposure and HLA in healthy donors. Study outcomes and limitations: A later analysis found common viral pathogens apparently linked to several of the most significant clusters. Earlier analysis yielded a pattern in which most TCR beta V segments were productive about 90% or about 30% of the time.

The CDR3 is 16 residues long. J lost 3 bases, V lost 0 bases, and 7 bases had no gene match. Germline lookup yields CDR1 SGHRS and CDR2 YFSETQ. This clone came up a few times. Its matching antigen is unknown. Use of 60 Vbeta and 13 Jbeta primers characterized the PCR. Data came from immunoSEQ multiplex PCR; TCRdb stores just in-frame clones and leaves some out. Of about 150,000 clones listed, approximately 10% were seen once; the top ten hold 6.5% to 9%. This chain connects TRBV5-1 to TRBJ1-1; TRBD1 aligns across 8 bases. This clonotype originated in a woman aged 35 to 49 in good health and CMV-seropositive. The sequenced sample was PBMCs. The CDR3 sequence is CASSLGPRGLDTEAFF. CDR3 coding DNA: TGCGCCAGCAGCTTGGGTCCCAGGGGGCTTGACACTGAAGCTTTCTTT.